The rows below give T cell receptor beta chains drawn from one sample of a study of T cell responses to AZD1222 COVID-19 vaccine. Produced via immunoSEQ multiplex PCR; TCRdb's table is partial and in-frame only. This table holds around 99,000 clones, roughly nine tenths found once. Sequenced here: peripheral blood, sampled 28 days after the second AZD1222 dose. These receptors all come from an adult who received the AZD1222 COVID-19 vaccine. CDR3s include the opening cysteine and the closing phenylalanine or tryptophan. The order of the fields is V gene, J gene, CDR3 protein.

TRBV6-2/TRBV6-3	TRBJ1-2	CASSNPGQGAPNGYTF
TRBV7-9	TRBJ2-5	CASSLVGRGLAWETQYF
TRBV18	TRBJ1-5	CASSRTEGNQPQHF
TRBV10-2	TRBJ1-6	CASSEGGRHSPLHF
TRBV6-5	TRBJ1-2	CASSSSGQGYTF
TRBV5-1	TRBJ1-1	CASSTTGLNTEAFF
TRBV3-1/TRBV3-2	TRBJ2-3	CASSLGQATRTDTQYF
TRBV7-9	TRBJ1-1	CASRSTANTEAFF
TRBV2	TRBJ1-3	CASSEEGPGNTIYF
TRBV7-8	TRBJ1-2	CASSLVVYYGYTF
TRBV19	TRBJ1-5	CASSQGTGDNQPQHF